What follows are 21 T cell receptor beta chains derived from one specimen sequenced in a study of T cells in Graves' hyperthyroidism and ophthalmopathy. RNA transcripts gave rise to amplified TCR beta CDR3 regions. RT-PCR in the first round (using the HTBI primer set) targeted the TCR CDR3. Using its own MiXCR run on the multiplex PCR reads, TCRdb lists one record per CDR3 protein. The profile covers some 620,000 distinct CDR3 sequences, with around 15% appearing a single time and about 3.8% taken by the ten largest. The sequenced material came from blood. These receptor sequences come from a woman in her twenties or thirties with Graves' hyperthyroidism.

In its sample, this clonotype was seen a few times. CDR3 sequence: CASSLLPAGVLAGELFF. DNA of the CDR3: TGTGCCAGCAGTTTACTCCCCGCAGGGGTTTTGGCCGGGGAGCTGTTTTTT. The chain is built from TRBV27 and TRBJ2-2; possibly TRBD1 for D (6 bases). There are 17 residues in the CDR3. Germline-derived CDR1 and CDR2 are MNHEY and SMNVEV (reference sequence). V was trimmed by 2 bases and J by 6 bases, leaving 19 bases between them.

The DNA of the CDR3 is TGCGCCAGCAGCCAAGAAGGAGGGCCCGGACACGAGCAGTACTTC. It encodes CASSQEGGPGHEQYF. The V and J genes are TRBV4-3 and TRBJ2-7, with a weak D call TRBD2 (6 bases). Deletions cut 0 bases from V and 5 bases from J, with 14 bases between. This CDR3 is built from 15 residues. Germline CDR1 LGHNA, CDR2 YSLEER.

This clonotype showed up many times. CDR3 DNA: TGTGCCAGCAGTTTTTGGACTAGCGGGAGGATCTCCTACAATGAGCAGTTCTTC. This translates into CASSFWTSGRISYNEQFF. V and J are TRBV27 and TRBJ2-1, with TRBD2 identical over 14 bases. The CDR3 totals 18 residues. Per germline, CDR1 MNHEY and CDR2 SMNVEV (reference sequence). J gave up 0 bases and V 3 bases, and 4 bases lay outside the gene matches.

This clonotype was picked up many times. This chain links TRBV28 with TRBJ1-2; D ambiguous. The CDR3 totals 14 residues. CDR1 is MDHEN, CDR2 SYDVKM, per germline. V shed 5 bases and J shed 4 bases, with 14 bases lying between them. The chain's CDR3 is CASSLLTAPYGYTF. The DNA for the CDR3 is TGTGCCAGCAGTCTCTTGACCGCTCCCTATGGCTACACCTTC.

The table lists this clonotype with many counts. This CDR3 reads CATSDPDRYYEQYF. CDR3 DNA: TGTGCCACCAGTGACCCGGACAGATACTACGAGCAGTACTTC. V is TRBV24-1 and J is TRBJ2-7; D perhaps matches TRBD1 (6 bases). The CDR3 is 14 residues long. V dropped 4 bases and J dropped 3 bases, with 12 bases sitting between them. The V gene's germline CDR1 is KGHDR and CDR2 SFDVKD.

This clonotype has only a few counts. The rearrangement uses TRBV3-1 and TRBJ2-7; D possibly uses TRBD1 or TRBD2 (5 bases each). The V gene's germline CDR1 is LGHDT and CDR2 YNNKEL (reference sequence). The CDR3 spans 14 residues. V was cut by 0 bases and J by 5 bases, with 11 bases left in between. The CDR3 nucleotides are TGTGCCAGCAGCCAAGAGGGGCCGGAGGACGAGCAGTACTTC. The encoded protein is CASSQEGPEDEQYF.

This clonotype was seen more than once but under ten times. V gene TRBV15 combines with J gene TRBJ2-3; 11 nucleotides align to TRBD2. After removal of 2 bases from V and 4 bases from J, the junction contained 11 bases not matched to a gene. The germline CDR1 and CDR2 sequences are LNHNV and YYDKDF (reference sequence). This CDR3 is built from 18 residues. The chain's CDR3 is CATSRPPRGLAVADTQYF. The CDR3 coding sequence is TGTGCCACCAGCAGACCGCCCCGGGGACTAGCGGTGGCAGATACGCAGTATTTT.

This clonotype has at least ten counts. V and J are TRBV27 and TRBJ1-1; no clear D gene. Trimming shortened V by 6 bases and J by 1 base, and 12 bases separated the two germline ends. Germline lookup yields CDR1 MNHEY and CDR2 SMNVEV (reference sequence). The length of the CDR3 is 14 residues. Here the CDR3 DNA reads TGTGCCAGCAGCCAACGTGTCCGGAACACTGAAGCTTTCTTT. This codes for CASSQRVRNTEAFF.

The genes are TRBV4-2 and TRBJ1-4, with 9 bases matching TRBD1. V gave up 3 bases and J gave up 7 bases; unmatched junction bases: 9. This CDR3 is built from 16 residues. CDR1 is LGHNA, CDR2 YNFKEQ, per germline. In DNA form, the CDR3 reads TGTGCCAGCAGCCAGCAACCCGGGACAGGGCCTGAAAAACTGTTTTTT. Amino acid sequence: CASSQQPGTGPEKLFF.

This clonotype came up many times. The rearrangement links TRBV6-4 to TRBJ2-2, with no clear D. Germline CDR1 MRHNA, CDR2 SNTAGT. Trimming cost V 0 bases and J 3 bases, with 5 bases left between them. The CDR3 runs 14 residues. In nucleotides, the CDR3 is TGTGCCAGCAGTGACTCGTACGACACCGGGGAGCTGTTTTTT. Amino acid sequence: CASSDSYDTGELFF.

In its sample, this clonotype was seen a few times. This sequence joins TRBV19 and TRBJ2-7; a possible D gene is TRBD2 (6 bases). The CDR3 is made up of 15 amino acids. The germline V gene has CDR1 LNHDA and CDR2 SQIVND (reference sequence). V lost 3 bases to trimming and J lost 2 bases, with 14 bases between them. In DNA, the CDR3 is TGTGCCAGTAGTATGTACGGGACTTCTACCTACGAGCAGTACTTC. This encodes CASSMYGTSTYEQYF.

This clonotype was seen ten or more times. This chain joins TRBV2 and TRBJ2-3; D remains ambiguous. The CDR3 length is 14 residues. In germline, CDR1 is SNHLY, CDR2 FYNNEI. V lost 2 bases and J lost 11, with 17 bases in between. CDR3 residues: CASSEKTPQLKQYF. Here the CDR3 DNA reads TGTGCCAGCAGTGAAAAGACTCCCCAGTTGAAGCAGTATTTT.

This clonotype showed up many times. The rearrangement uses TRBV7-2 and TRBJ2-7; 7 nucleotides match TRBD2. Losses at the gene ends were 2 bases for V and 5 bases for J; bases not matched to a gene: 3. The length of the CDR3 is 13 residues. The germline V gene has CDR1 SGHTA and CDR2 FQGNSA. CDR3 nucleotide sequence: TGTGCCAGCAGCTTATTCGCGGGAGACGAGCAGTACTTC. Residues: CASSLFAGDEQYF.

This clonotype was observed many times. The V and J genes are TRBV5-1 and TRBJ2-3; TRBD2 matches at 9 bases. In germline, CDR1 is SGHRS, CDR2 YFSETQ. The CDR3 is 16 residues long. Trimming cost V 4 bases and J 1 base; bases outside gene matches: 7. The CDR3 bases are TGCGCCAGCAGCCCTATTAGCGGGAGAGGCACAGATACGCAGTATTTT. Protein: CASSPISGRGTDTQYF. The entire variable domain, with the rest obtained from reference TRBV5-1 and TRBJ2-3, is as follows: KAGVTQTPRYLIKTRGQQVTLSCSPISGHRSVSWYQQTPGQGLQFLFEYFSETQRNKGNFPGRFSGRQFSNSRSEMNVSTLELGDSALYLCASSPISGRGTDTQYFGPGTRLTVL.

This clonotype has more than one count but fewer than ten. The V and J genes are TRBV11-3 and TRBJ2-1; 9 bases line up with TRBD1. J was trimmed by 1 base and V by 2 bases; bases with no gene match: 6. Germline lookup yields CDR1 SGHNT and CDR2 YENEEA. This CDR3 has 17 amino acids. The CDR3 loop reads CASSLRDRDNSYNEQFF. In nucleotides, the CDR3 is TGTGCCAGCAGCTTACGGGACAGGGATAATTCCTACAATGAGCAGTTCTTC.

The chain has TRBV9 and TRBJ2-6, with D possibly matching TRBD1 (6 bases). The V gene's germline CDR1 is SGDLS and CDR2 YYNGEE. There are 15 residues in the CDR3. The V and J ends lost 2 bases and 4 bases respectively, with 10 bases between them. The CDR3 sequence is CASSVAGDGANVLTF. CDR3 DNA: TGTGCCAGCAGCGTCGCAGGGGACGGGGCCAACGTCCTGACTTTC.

The table lists this clonotype with a few counts. The chain couples TRBV28 to TRBJ2-5; 11 nucleotides line up with TRBD2. This CDR3 has 15 residues. Losses at the gene ends were 5 bases for V and 3 bases for J; bases not matched to a gene: 5. Germline CDR1 MDHEN, CDR2 SYDVKM. The CDR3 nucleotides read TGTGCCAGCAGTATTGCGGGACTAGCGGAAGAGACCCAGTACTTC. Its translation: CASSIAGLAEETQYF.

The table lists this clonotype with a few counts. The V and J genes are TRBV4-1 and TRBJ2-7; 10 nucleotides match TRBD2. The V segment lost 4 bases and the J segment 7 bases; nucleotides outside the gene matches: 13. The CDR3 sequence is 16 residues long. CDR1 is MGHRA, CDR2 YSYEKL, per germline. The DNA of the CDR3 is TGCGCCAGCAGCCGGCCTATAGCGGGAGGCCTTCGAGAGCAGTACTTC. Translating gives CASSRPIAGGLREQYF.

The V gene is TRBV6-1, the J gene TRBJ1-1, with 7 bases that match TRBD1. There are 14 residues in the CDR3. Germline values: CDR1 MNHNS, CDR2 SASEGT. With V trimmed by 6 bases and J by 2 bases, 6 bases remained unmatched. The CDR3 DNA is TGTGCCAGCAGCCGGACAGGTAGCAACACTGAAGCTTTCTTT. It specifies CASSRTGSNTEAFF.

This clonotype was observed many times. The chain employs TRBV6-1 and TRBJ2-1; 8 bases are shared with TRBD1. The CDR3 consists of 16 residues. With 4 bases clipped from V and 4 bases from J, the junction kept 9 bases outside the gene matches. The germline V gene encodes CDR1 MNHNS and CDR2 SASEGT. The chain's CDR3 is CASSGGQGPFYNEQFF. CDR3 DNA sequence: TGTGCCAGCAGTGGCGGACAGGGACCTTTTTACAATGAGCAGTTCTTC.

The chain uses TRBV28 and TRBJ1-6, with TRBD1 matching 10 bases. Trimming removed 3 bases from V and 15 bases from J; junction bases left unmatched: 11. The CDR3 contains 15 residues. Germline assignment: CDR1 MDHEN and CDR2 SYDVKM. The chain's CDR3 is CASSFLPGQGNGLHF. The CDR3 DNA follows: TGTGCCAGCAGTTTCTTACCGGGACAGGGGAACGGCCTCCACTTT. The full variable domain, its missing parts supplied by reference TRBV28 and TRBJ1-6, is DVKVTQSSRYLVKRTGEKVFLECVQDMDHENMFWYRQDPGLGLRLIYFSYDVKMKEKGDIPEGYSVSREKKERFSLILESASTNQTSMYLCASSFLPGQGNGLHFGNGTRLTVT.